This TCR beta chain was captured in a study of blood T cell repertoires in COVID-19. Study-wide context: Nucleic acid was either cDNA or gDNA, and it came from T cells, B-cell-depleted T cells, or PBMCs.

CDR1 and CDR2 from the germline V gene are SGDLS and YYNGEE. V was pared by 9 bases and J by 3 bases, with 10 bases between. CDR3 length: 12 amino acids. Per the study methods: From reference gene primer amplification, estimates of nucleated cell counts were derived. Only in-frame clones appear in the TCRdb table, and some are missing; sequencing was by immunoSEQ multiplex PCR. Clone size and the V and J calls come from that table; the DNA yielded D and trimming. Among roughly 38,000 clones, over 65% were seen once, and the ten largest hold about 2.1%. The rearrangement joins TRBV9 to TRBJ2-1; unclear D gene. The sequence came from a man in his sixties with active COVID-19. Sequencing used peripheral blood. The CDR3, as DNA: TGTGCCACGGGTAACGGCTACAATGAGCAGTTCTTC. This gives the protein CATGNGYNEQFF.